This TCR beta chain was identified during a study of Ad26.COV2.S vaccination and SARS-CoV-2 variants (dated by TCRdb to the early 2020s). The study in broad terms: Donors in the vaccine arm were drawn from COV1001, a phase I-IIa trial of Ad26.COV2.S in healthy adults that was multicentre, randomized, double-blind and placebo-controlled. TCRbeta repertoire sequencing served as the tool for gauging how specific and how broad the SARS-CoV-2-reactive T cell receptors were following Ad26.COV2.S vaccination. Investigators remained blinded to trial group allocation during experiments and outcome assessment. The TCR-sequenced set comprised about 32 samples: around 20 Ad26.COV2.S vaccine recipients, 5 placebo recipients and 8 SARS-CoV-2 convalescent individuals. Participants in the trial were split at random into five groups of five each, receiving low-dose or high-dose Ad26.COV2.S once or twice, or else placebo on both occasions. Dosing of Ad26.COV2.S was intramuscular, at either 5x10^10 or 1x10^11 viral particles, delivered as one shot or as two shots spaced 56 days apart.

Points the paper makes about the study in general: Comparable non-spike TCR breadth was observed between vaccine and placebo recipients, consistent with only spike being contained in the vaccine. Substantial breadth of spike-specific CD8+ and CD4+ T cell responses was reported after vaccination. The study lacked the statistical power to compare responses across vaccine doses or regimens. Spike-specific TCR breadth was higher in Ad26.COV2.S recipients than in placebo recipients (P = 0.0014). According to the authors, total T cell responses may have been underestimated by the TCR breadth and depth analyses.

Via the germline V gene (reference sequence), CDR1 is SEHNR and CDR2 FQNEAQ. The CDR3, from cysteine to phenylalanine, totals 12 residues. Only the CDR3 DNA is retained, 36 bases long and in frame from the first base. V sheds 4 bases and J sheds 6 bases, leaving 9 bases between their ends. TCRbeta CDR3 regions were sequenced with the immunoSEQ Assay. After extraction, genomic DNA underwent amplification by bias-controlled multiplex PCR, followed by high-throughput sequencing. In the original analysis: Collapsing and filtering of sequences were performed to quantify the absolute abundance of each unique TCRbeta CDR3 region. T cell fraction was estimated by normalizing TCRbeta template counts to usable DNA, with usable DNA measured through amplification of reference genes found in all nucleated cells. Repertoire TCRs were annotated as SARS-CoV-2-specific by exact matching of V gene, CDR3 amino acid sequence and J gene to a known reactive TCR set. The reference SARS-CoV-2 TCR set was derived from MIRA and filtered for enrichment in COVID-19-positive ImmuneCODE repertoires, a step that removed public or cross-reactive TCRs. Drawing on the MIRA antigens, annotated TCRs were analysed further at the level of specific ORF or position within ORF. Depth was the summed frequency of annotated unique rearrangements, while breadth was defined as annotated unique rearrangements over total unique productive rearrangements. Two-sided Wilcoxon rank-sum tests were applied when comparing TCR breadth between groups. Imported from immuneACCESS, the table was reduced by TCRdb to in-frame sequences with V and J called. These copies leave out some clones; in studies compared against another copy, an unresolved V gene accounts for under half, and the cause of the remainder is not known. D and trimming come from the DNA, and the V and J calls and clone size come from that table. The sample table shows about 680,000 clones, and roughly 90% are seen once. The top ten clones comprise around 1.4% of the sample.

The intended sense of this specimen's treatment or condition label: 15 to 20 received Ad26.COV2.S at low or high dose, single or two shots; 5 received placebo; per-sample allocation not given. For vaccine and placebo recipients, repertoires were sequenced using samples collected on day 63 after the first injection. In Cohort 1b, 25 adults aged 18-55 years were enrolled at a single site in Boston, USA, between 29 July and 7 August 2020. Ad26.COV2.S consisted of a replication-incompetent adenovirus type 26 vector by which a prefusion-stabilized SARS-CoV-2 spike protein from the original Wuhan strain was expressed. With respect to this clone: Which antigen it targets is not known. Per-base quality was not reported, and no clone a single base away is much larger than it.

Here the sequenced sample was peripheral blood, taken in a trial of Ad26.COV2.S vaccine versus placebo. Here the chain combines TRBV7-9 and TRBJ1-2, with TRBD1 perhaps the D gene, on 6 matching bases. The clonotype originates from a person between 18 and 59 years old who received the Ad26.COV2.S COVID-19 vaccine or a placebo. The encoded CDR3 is CASSSRQDGYTF. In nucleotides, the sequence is TGTGCCAGCAGCTCACGACAGGATGGCTACACCTTC.